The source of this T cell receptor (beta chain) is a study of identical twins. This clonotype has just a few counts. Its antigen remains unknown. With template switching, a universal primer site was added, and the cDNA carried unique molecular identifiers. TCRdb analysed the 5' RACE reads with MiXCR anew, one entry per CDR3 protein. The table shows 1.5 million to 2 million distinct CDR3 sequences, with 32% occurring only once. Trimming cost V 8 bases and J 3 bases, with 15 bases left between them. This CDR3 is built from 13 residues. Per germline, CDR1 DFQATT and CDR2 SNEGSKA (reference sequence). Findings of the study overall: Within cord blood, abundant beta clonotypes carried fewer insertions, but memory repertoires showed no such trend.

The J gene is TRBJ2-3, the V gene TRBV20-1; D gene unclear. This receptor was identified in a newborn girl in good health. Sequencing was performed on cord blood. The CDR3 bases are TGCAGTCCGCGATGGAGTACGACAGATACGCAGTATTTT. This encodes CSPRWSTTDTQYF.